Given below is one T cell receptor beta chain in context. Its specificity is not known. This sample was included in a study of T cell responses to AZD1222 COVID-19 vaccine. The data were produced by immunoSEQ multiplex PCR, yet TCRdb's version contains in-frame clones alone and is incomplete. The table shows around 140,000 clones, with 85% to 95% occurring only once. The germline CDR1 and CDR2 sequences are SNHLY and FYNNEI. The CDR3 loop spans 14 amino acids. V was pared by 6 bases and J by 4 bases, with 5 bases of the junction left unmatched. Study conclusions and caveats: The span of vaccine-associated CD4 TCRs extended across spike, with dominance at 160-218 and 743-854.

This specimen was peripheral blood, taken on day 0 of MenACWY control vaccination. The V and J genes are TRBV2 and TRBJ1-3, with 8 bases that match TRBD1. This TCR derives from an adult in good health. This chain's CDR3 is CASRKDRAGNTIYF. DNA for the CDR3: TGTGCCAGCAGGAAGGACAGGGCCGGAAACACCATATATTTT.